The sequence of this T cell receptor (beta chain) was determined in a study of human T cells and chemical hapten exposure. On the study more broadly: Sensitization applied 2% DPC to roughly 2 cm by roughly 2 cm of upper inner arm skin. Patients additionally received therapeutic doses of diphenylcyclopropenone on the scalp once a week, and this continued throughout the roughly 25-week study.

Time point given: patch test 1, 2 weeks after DPC sensitization. Treatment reported: therapeutic diphenylcyclopropenone sensitization with weekly scalp DPC. One entry per CDR3 protein, called by TCRdb with MiXCR from the RACE reads. Counted here are 150,000 or so distinct CDR3 sequences, about 14% occurring once; the ten biggest clones make up 1.5% to 2%. This clonotype occurred a few times. The germline V and J ends were trimmed by 2 bases and 1 base, with 3 bases remaining between them. The CDR3 has 13 amino acids. The germline gives CDR1 LNHDA, CDR2 SQIVND (reference sequence). Sequenced material: whole blood, taken in connection with sensitization to the hapten diphenylcyclopropenone (DPC). The sequence came from a woman aged 25 to 39 with alopecia areata. Some clones in this sample may be carry-over from other donors' samples. The V and J genes are TRBV19 and TRBJ2-4; D call uncertain. The CDR3 spells CASSISAKNIQYF. The CDR3 DNA follows: TGTGCCAGTAGTATATCCGCCAAAAACATTCAGTACTTC.